The clone carrying this T cell receptor beta chain has ten or more counts. These data come from a study of regulatory T cells in long-lasting Graves disease. Time point here: newly diagnosed GD, antithyroid drugs for less than 3 months. PBMC-derived RNA was used for the TCR library. Construction of TCR beta libraries relied on iRepertoire HTBI primers and on Arm-PCR targeting CDR3 regions. TCRdb recomputed calls from the multiplex PCR reads with MiXCR, one row per CDR3 protein. This sample yields some 330,000 distinct CDR3 sequences, of which about 12% are seen a single time; approximately 17% belongs to the top ten. The CDR3 totals 15 residues. The V gene's germline CDR1 is SGHTA and CDR2 FQGNSA. Trimming cost V 1 base and J 4 bases; bases outside gene matches: 1. The same sample was also used in a study of T cells in Graves' hyperthyroidism and ophthalmopathy.

This clonotype was obtained from a woman between 18 and 29 years old with Graves disease. The chain has TRBV7-2 and TRBJ1-5; 10 positions agree with TRBD1. The sample consisted of peripheral blood mononuclear cells (PBMCs), taken at new diagnosis, from a patient treated with antithyroid drugs. The CDR3: CASSLGDRGNQPQHF. CDR3 in DNA: TGTGCCAGCAGCTTAGGGGACAGGGGTAATCAGCCCCAGCATTTT.